These T cell receptor beta chains were read from a single sample in a study of blood T cells in healthy people across ages. Using its own MiXCR run on the 5' RACE reads, TCRdb lists one record per CDR3 protein. The data hold around 710,000 distinct CDR3 sequences, with roughly two fifths observed a single time. Sequences were obtained from blood. The origin of the receptors is a woman aged 55-69 years in good health. CDR3s include the opening cysteine and the closing phenylalanine or tryptophan. A D gene is named only where the DNA matches it firmly. The listing skips clone size in some rows; elsewhere it reads once, few, many or a size class.

V	J	D	size	CDR3	DNA
TRBV20-1	TRBJ2-3	.	.	CSAQPHLAELGSTDTQYF	TGCAGTGCTCAGCCCCATCTAGCCGAGCTCGGAAGTACAGATACGCAGTATTTT
TRBV7-3	TRBJ2-3	.	.	CASSLVPHGNTDTQYF	TGTGCCAGCAGCCTGGTTCCCCATGGGAACACAGATACGCAGTATTTT
TRBV20-1	TRBJ1-5	.	.	CSARDWAESNQPQHF	TGCAGTGCTAGAGATTGGGCGGAGAGCAATCAGCCCCAGCATTTT
TRBV20-1	TRBJ2-1	.	.	CSARATGPNEQFF	TGCAGTGCTAGAGCCACAGGGCCCAATGAGCAGTTCTTC
TRBV7-2	TRBJ2-1	.	.	CASSSRQWNEQFF	TGTGCCAGCAGCTCTAGACAGTGGAATGAGCAGTTCTTC
TRBV9	TRBJ1-6	.	.	CASSRSGVNNSPLHF	TGTGCCAGCAGCAGATCCGGGGTAAATAATTCACCCCTCCACTTT
TRBV10-3	TRBJ2-3	.	few	CAISVQGRATDTQYF	TGTGCCATCAGTGTCCAGGGGAGGGCTACAGATACGCAGTATTTT
TRBV9	TRBJ2-1	TRBD2	.	CASSVRTSGNEQFF	TGTGCCAGCAGCGTACGGACTAGCGGGAATGAGCAGTTCTTC
TRBV7-9	TRBJ1-6	.	once	CASSLRDHNSPLHF	TGTGCCAGCAGCTTAAGGGATCATAATTCACCCCTCCACTTT
TRBV20-1	TRBJ2-3	.	few	CSASGLGAQYF	TGCAGTGCAAGCGGCCTGGGCGCGCAGTATTTT
TRBV20-1	TRBJ2-2	TRBD2	.	CSARAGGRATAGELFF	TGCAGTGCTAGAGCGGGCGGGAGGGCCACGGCCGGGGAGCTGTTTTTT
TRBV7-6	TRBJ2-3	.	few	CASSPRPGTPTDTQYF	TGTGCCAGCAGCCCTCGTCCCGGGACACCCACAGATACGCAGTATTTT
TRBV4-3	TRBJ2-7	TRBD1	.	CASSQDRTGISYEQYF	TGCGCCAGCAGCCAAGATAGGACAGGGATTTCCTACGAGCAGTACTTC
TRBV4-2	TRBJ2-2	TRBD2	.	CASSPHGLAGGSNTGELFF	TGTGCCAGCAGCCCCCACGGACTAGCGGGGGGCTCGAACACCGGGGAGCTGTTTTTT
TRBV3-1	TRBJ2-3	TRBD2	many	CASSQPGTRGDTQYF	TGTGCCAGCAGCCAACCCGGGACTAGAGGAGATACGCAGTATTTT
TRBV6-4	TRBJ2-3	TRBD2	few	CASRMTSGATDTQYF	TGTGCCAGCAGGATGACTAGCGGGGCCACAGATACGCAGTATTTT
TRBV20-1	TRBJ2-4	.	.	CSAPVPRGEPDIQYF	TGCAGTGCGCCCGTCCCCAGGGGCGAACCGGACATTCAGTACTTC
TRBV7-9	TRBJ2-7	TRBD1	.	CASSLGGQSSYEQYF	TGTGCCAGCAGCTTAGGGGGACAGTCCTCCTACGAGCAGTACTTC
TRBV28	TRBJ1-2	TRBD1	few	CASTPTGIHYGYTF	TGTGCCAGCACTCCGACAGGGATTCACTATGGCTACACCTTC
TRBV27	TRBJ2-5	.	few	CASRHSAGEETQYF	TGTGCCAGCAGGCACTCGGCTGGGGAAGAGACCCAGTACTTC
TRBV20-1	TRBJ2-5	.	once	CSAIYGQETQYF	TGCAGTGCTATCTACGGACAAGAGACCCAGTACTTC
TRBV6-6	TRBJ2-7	TRBD1	many	CASSSRGTDGEQYF	TGTGCCAGCAGCTCGAGAGGGACAGACGGCGAGCAGTACTTC
TRBV20-1	TRBJ1-1	.	few	CSAPPHDSRWEAFF	TGCAGTGCCCCACCCCATGACAGCCGCTGGGAAGCTTTCTTT
TRBV7-9	TRBJ2-2	.	.	CASRRTAPGELFF	TGTGCCAGCCGGCGGACAGCCCCCGGGGAGCTGTTTTTT
TRBV2	TRBJ2-3	.	.	CASSDKAAGTDTQYF	TGTGCCAGCAGTGACAAAGCAGCCGGCACAGATACGCAGTATTTT
TRBV12-3/TRBV12-4	TRBJ2-1	TRBD1	.	CASRGQGYSYNEQFF	TGTGCCAGCAGGGGACAGGGCTACTCCTACAATGAGCAGTTCTTC
TRBV5-6	TRBJ2-5	.	.	CASSLGRVPYNEQYF	TGTGCCAGCAGCTTGGGGAGGGTTCCCTACAATGAGCAGTACTTC
TRBV7-8	TRBJ2-5	TRBD2	few	CASSLEGLAGRQTQYF	TGTGCCAGCAGCTTAGAGGGGCTAGCGGGACGGCAGACCCAGTACTTC
TRBV20-1	TRBJ2-3	TRBD2	.	CSARGGTSGGAGTQYF	TGCAGTGCTAGAGGGGGAACTAGCGGGGGGGCCGGTACGCAGTATTTT
TRBV27	TRBJ1-2	.	.	CASGWGGRGYTF	TGTGCCAGCGGTTGGGGGGGAAGAGGCTACACCTTC
TRBV28	TRBJ1-2	.	once	CASRLGGNYGYTF	TGTGCCAGCCGCCTTGGGGGAAACTATGGCTACACCTTC
TRBV12-3/TRBV12-4	TRBJ2-3	.	few	CASRAKGRGSTDTQYF	TGTGCCAGCAGGGCTAAGGGGCGCGGGAGCACAGATACGCAGTATTTT